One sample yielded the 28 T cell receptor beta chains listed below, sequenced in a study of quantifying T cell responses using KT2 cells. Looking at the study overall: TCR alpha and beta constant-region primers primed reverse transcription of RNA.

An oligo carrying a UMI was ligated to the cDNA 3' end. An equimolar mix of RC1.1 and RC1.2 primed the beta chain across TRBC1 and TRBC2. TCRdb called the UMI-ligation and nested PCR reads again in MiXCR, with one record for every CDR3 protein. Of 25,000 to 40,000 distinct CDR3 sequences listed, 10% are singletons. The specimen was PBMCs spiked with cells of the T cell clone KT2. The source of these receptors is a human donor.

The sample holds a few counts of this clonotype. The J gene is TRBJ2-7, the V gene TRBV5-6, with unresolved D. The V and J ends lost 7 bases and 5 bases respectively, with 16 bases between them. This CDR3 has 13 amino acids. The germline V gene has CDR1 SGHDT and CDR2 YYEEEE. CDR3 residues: CASEHRHRDEQYF. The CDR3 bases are TGTGCCAGCGAGCACCGGCATAGGGACGAGCAGTACTTC.

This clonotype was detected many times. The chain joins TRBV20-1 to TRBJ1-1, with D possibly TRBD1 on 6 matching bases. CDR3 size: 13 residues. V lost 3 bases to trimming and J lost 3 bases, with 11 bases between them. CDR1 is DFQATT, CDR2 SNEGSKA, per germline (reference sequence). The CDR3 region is CSASGRGDTEAFF. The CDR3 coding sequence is TGCAGTGCTAGCGGCAGGGGAGACACTGAAGCTTTCTTT.

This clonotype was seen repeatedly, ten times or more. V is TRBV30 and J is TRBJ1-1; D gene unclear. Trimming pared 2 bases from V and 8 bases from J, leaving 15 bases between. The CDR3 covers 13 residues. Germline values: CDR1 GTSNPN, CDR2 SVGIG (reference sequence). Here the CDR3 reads CAWSIAGGREAFF. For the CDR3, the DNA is TGTGCCTGGAGTATTGCGGGCGGTCGAGAAGCTTTCTTT. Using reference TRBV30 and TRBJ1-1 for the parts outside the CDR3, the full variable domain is SQTIHQWPATLVQPVGSPLSLECTVEGTSNPNLYWYRQAAGRGLQLLFYSVGIGQISSEVPQNLSASRPQDRQFILSSKKLLLSDSGFYLCAWSIAGGREAFFGQGTRLTVV.

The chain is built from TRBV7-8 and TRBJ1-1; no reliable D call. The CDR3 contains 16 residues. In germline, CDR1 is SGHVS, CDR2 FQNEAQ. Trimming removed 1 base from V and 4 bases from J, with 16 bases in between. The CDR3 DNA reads TGTGCCAGCAGCTTAGTTGGCCCCCGGAGGCGCACTGAAGCTTTCTTT. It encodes CASSLVGPRRRTEAFF.

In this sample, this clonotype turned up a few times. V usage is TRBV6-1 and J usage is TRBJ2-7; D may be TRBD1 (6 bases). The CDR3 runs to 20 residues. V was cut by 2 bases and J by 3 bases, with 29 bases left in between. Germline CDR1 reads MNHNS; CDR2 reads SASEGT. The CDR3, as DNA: TGTGCCAGCAGTGAATACCTCGGGACACCAACCCTCGCCTCCGACTACGAGCAGTACTTC. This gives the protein CASSEYLGTPTLASDYEQYF.

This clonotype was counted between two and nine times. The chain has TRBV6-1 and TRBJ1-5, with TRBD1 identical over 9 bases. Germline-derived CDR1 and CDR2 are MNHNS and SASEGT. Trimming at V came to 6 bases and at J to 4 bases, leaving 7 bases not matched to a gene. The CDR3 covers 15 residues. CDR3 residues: CASSLDRGGNQPQHF. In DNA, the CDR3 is TGTGCCAGCAGCCTGGACAGGGGAGGGAATCAGCCCCAGCATTTT.

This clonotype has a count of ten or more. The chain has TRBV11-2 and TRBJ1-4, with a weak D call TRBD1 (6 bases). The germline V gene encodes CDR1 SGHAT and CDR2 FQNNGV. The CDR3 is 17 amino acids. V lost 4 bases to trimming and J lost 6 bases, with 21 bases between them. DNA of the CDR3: TGTGCCAGCAGCTCCTCTGGGGACATAAGACGGGATGAAAAACTGTTTTTT. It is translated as CASSSSGDIRRDEKLFF.

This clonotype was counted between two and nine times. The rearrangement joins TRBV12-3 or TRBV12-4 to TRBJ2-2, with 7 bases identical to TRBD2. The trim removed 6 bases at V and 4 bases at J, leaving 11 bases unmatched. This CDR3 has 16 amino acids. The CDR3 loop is CASRPKGGEGTGELFF. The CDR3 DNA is TGTGCCAGCAGACCGAAGGGCGGGGAGGGCACCGGGGAGCTGTTTTTT.

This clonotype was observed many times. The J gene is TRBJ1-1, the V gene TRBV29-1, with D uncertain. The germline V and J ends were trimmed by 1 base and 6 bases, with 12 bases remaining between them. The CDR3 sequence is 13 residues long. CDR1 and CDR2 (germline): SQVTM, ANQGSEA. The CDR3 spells CSVEVTGGAEAFF. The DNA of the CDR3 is TGCAGCGTTGAAGTTACGGGAGGAGCTGAAGCTTTCTTT. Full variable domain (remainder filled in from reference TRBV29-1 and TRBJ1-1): SAVISQKPSRDICQRGTSLTIQCQVDSQVTMMFWYRQQPGQSLTLIATANQGSEATYESGFVIDKFPISRPNLTFSTLTVSNMSPEDSSIYLCSVEVTGGAEAFFGQGTRLTVV.

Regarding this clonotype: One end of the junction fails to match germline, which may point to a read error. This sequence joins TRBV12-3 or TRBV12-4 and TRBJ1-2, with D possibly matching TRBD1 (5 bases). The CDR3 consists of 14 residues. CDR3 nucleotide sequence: TGTGCCAGCAGCTTAGGGGATTTTAACTATGGCTACACCTTC. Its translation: CASSLGDFNYGYTF.

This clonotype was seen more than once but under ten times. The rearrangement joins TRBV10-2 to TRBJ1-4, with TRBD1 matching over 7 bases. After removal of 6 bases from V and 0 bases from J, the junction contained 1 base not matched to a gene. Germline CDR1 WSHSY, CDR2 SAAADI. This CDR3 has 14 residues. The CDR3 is CASRGTATNEKLFF. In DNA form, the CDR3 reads TGCGCCAGCAGGGGGACAGCAACTAATGAAAAACTGTTTTTT.

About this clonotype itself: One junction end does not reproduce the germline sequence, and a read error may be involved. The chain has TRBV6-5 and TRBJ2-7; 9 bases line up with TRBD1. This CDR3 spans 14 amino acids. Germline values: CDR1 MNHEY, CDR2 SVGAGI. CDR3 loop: CASSPALPGQGKIF. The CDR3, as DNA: TGTGCCAGCAGTCCCGCCCTTCCTGGACAGGGGAAAATCTTC.

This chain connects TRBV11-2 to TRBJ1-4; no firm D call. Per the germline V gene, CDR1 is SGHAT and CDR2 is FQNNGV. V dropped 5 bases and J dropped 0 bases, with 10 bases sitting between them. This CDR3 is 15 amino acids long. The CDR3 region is CASSPPGATNEKLFF. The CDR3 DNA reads TGTGCCAGCAGCCCTCCCGGAGCAACTAATGAAAAACTGTTTTTT.

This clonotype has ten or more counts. CDR3 protein: CATSERGGSNTGELFF. CDR3 nucleotide sequence: TGTGCCACCAGTGAACGGGGAGGGTCGAACACCGGGGAGCTGTTTTTT. V and J are TRBV24-1 and TRBJ2-2; 7 bases line up with TRBD2. The CDR3 consists of 16 residues. Germline lookup yields CDR1 KGHDR and CDR2 SFDVKD. Losses at the gene ends were 4 bases for V and 0 bases for J; bases not matched to a gene: 4.

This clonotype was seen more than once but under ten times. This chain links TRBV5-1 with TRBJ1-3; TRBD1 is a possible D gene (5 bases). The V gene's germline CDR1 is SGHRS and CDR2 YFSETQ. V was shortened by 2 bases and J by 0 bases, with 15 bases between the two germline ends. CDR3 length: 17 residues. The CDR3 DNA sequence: TGCGCCAGCAGCTTCGGGCGGGGAACAGGCTCTGGAAACACCATATATTTT. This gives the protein CASSFGRGTGSGNTIYF.

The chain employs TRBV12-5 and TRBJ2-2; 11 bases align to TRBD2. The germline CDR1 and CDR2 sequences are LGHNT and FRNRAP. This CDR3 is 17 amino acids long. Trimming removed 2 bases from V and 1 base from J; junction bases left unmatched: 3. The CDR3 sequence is CASGLHGLAGNTGELFF. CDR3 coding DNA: TGTGCTAGTGGTTTGCATGGACTAGCGGGGAACACCGGGGAGCTGTTTTTT.

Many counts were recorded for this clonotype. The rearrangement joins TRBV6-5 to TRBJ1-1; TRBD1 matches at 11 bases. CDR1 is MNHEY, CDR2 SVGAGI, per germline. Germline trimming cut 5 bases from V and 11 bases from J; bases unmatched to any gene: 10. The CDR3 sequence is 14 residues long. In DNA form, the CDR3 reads TGTGCCAGCAGTCCCGGGACAGGGGGAATGTATGCTTTCTTT. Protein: CASSPGTGGMYAFF.

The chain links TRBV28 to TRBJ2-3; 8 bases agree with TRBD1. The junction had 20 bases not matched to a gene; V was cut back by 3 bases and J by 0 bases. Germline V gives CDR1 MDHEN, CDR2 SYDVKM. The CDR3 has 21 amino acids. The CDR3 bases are TGTGCCAGCAGTTTGCCGTACAACAGGGGGAGAAAGGGGGCAAGCACAGATACGCAGTATTTT. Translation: CASSLPYNRGRKGASTDTQYF.

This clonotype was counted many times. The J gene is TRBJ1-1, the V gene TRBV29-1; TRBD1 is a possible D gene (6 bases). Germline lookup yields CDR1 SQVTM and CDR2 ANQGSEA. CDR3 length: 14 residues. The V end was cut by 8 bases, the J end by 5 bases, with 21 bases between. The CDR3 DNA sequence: TGCAGCTTCACCTTTGGAGGGGGACGGACTGAAGCTTTCTTT. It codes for CSFTFGGGRTEAFF.

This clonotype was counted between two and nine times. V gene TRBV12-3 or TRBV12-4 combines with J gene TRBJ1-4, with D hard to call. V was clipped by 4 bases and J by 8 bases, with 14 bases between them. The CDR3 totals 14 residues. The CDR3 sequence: CASSSRSLGEKLFF. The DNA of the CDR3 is TGTGCCAGCAGTTCCCGGAGTTTAGGGGAAAAACTGTTTTTT.

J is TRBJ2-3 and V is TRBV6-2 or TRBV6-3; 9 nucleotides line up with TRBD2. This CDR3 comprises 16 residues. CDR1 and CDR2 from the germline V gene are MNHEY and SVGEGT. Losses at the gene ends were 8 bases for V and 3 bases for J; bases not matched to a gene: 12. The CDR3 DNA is TGTGCCAGCTCGACGTCTCCGGGACTAGCAACAGATACGCAGTATTTT. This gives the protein CASSTSPGLATDTQYF.

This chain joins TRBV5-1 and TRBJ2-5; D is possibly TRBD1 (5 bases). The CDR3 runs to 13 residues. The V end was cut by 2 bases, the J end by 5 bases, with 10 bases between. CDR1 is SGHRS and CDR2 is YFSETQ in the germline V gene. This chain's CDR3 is CASSLGDTETQYF. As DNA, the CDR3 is TGCGCCAGCAGCTTAGGGGATACGGAGACCCAGTACTTC.

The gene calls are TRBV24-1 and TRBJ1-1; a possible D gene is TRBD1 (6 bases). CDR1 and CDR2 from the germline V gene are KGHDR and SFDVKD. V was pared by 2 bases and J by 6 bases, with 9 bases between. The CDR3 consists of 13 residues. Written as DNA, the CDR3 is TGTGCCACCAGTGATTCAGGGGAGGCTGAAGCTTTCTTT. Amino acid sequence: CATSDSGEAEAFF.

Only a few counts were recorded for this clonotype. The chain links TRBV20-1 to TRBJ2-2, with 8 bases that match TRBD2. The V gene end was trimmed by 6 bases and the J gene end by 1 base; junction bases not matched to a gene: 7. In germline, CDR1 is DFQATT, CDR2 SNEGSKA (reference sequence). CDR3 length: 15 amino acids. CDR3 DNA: TGCAGTGCCGCTAGCGGGTTGGAGAACACCGGGGAGCTGTTTTTT. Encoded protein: CSAASGLENTGELFF.

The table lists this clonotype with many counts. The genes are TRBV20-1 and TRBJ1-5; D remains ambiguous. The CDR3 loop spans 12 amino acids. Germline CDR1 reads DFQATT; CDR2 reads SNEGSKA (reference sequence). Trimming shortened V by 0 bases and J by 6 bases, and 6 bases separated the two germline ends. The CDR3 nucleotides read TGCAGTGCTAGAGATCGGGGTCAGCCCCAGCATTTT. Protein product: CSARDRGQPQHF.

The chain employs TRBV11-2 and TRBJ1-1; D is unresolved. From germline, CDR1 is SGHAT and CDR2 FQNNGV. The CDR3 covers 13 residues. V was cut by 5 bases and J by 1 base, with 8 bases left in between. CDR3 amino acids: CASSPSANTEAFF. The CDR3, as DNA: TGTGCCAGCAGCCCCAGCGCGAACACTGAAGCTTTCTTT.

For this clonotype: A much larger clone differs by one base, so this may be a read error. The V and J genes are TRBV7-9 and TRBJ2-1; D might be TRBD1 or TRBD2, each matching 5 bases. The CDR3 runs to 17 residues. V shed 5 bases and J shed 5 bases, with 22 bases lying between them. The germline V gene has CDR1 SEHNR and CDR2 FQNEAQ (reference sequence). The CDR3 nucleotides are TGTGCCAGCAGCATCAAGGGACCCAAGTCCTCTCACAATGAGCAGTTCTTC. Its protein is CASSIKGPKSSHNEQFF.

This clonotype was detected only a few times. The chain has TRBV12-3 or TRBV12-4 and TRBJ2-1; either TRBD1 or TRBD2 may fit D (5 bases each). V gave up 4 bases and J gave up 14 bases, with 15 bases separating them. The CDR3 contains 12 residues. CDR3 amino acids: CASSSPGDAKFF. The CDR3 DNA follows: TGTGCCAGCAGTTCCCCCGGGGACGCGAAGTTCTTC.